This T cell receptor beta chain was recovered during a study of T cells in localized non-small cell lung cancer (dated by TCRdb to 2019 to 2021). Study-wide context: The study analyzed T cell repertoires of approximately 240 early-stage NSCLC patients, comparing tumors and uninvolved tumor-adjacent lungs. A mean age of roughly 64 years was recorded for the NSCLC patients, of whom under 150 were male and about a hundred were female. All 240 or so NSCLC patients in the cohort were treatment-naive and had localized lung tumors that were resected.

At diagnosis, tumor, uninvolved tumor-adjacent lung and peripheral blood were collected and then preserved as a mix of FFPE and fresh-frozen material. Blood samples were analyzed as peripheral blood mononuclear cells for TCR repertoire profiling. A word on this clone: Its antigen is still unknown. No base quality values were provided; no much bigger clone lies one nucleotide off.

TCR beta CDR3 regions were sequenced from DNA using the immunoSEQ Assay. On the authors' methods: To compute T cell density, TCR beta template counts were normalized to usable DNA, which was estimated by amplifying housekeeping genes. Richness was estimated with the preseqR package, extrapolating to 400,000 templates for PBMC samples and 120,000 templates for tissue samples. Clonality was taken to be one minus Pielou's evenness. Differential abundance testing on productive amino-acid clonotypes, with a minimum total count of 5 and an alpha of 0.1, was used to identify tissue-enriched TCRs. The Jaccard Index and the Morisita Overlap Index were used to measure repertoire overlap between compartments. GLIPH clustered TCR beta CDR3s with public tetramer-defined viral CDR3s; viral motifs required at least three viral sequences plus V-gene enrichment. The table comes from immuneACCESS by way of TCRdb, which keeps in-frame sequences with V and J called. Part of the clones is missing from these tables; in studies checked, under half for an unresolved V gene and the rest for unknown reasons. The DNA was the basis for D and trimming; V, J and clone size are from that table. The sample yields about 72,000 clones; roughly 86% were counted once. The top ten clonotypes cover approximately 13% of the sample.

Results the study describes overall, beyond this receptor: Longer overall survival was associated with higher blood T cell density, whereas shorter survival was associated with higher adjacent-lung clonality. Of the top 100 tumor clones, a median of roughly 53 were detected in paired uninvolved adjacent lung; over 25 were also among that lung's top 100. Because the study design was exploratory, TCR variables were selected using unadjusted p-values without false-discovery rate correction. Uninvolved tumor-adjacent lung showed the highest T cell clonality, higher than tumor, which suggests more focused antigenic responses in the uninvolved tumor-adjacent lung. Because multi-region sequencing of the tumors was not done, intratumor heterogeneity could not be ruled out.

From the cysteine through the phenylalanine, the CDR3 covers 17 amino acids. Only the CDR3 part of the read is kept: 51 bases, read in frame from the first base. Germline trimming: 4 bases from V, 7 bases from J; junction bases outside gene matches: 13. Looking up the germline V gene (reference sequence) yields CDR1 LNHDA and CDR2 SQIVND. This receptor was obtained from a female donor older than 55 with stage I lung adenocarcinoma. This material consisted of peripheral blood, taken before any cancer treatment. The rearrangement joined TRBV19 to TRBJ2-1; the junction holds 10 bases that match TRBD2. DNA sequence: TGTGCCAGTAGTACGCTCTCCACTAGCGGGAAAAGGAATGAGCAGTTCTTC. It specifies CASSTLSTSGKRNEQFF.